This entry lists 21 T cell receptor beta chains sequenced from one sample in a study of neurological immune-mediated disorders. Using its own MiXCR run on the 5' RACE reads, TCRdb lists one record per CDR3 protein. The data hold 55,000 to 80,000 distinct CDR3 sequences, with approximately 13% observed a single time. This sample's time point: longitudinal time-point 1 (baseline). The sample taken for sequencing was PBMCs. The receptors shown here come from a female donor with HTLV-1-associated myelopathy (HAM/TSP).

This clonotype was observed at least ten times. V and J are TRBV10-3 and TRBJ2-7; D may be TRBD1 or TRBD2 (5 bases each). The CDR3 runs to 16 residues. The germline V gene has CDR1 ENHRY and CDR2 SYGVKD. V was shortened by 6 bases and J by 2 bases, with 20 bases between the two germline ends. As DNA, the CDR3 is TGTGCCATCAGGAGGGACCCGGCGAAGGGTGCCTACGAGCAGTACTTC. Translated, it gives CAIRRDPAKGAYEQYF.

This clonotype appeared a few times. This chain links TRBV20-1 with TRBJ2-3; the D is unclear. V dropped 3 bases and J dropped 0 bases, with 7 bases sitting between them. The CDR3 has 13 amino acids. Germline values: CDR1 DFQATT, CDR2 SNEGSKA (reference sequence). The CDR3 here is CSASSISTDTQYF. CDR3 nucleotide sequence: TGCAGTGCTAGTAGTATAAGCACAGATACGCAGTATTTT.

This clonotype was recorded many times. The chain has TRBV9 and TRBJ2-2; D is ambiguous. CDR3 length: 12 amino acids. Germline-derived CDR1 and CDR2 are SGDLS and YYNGEE. The V gene lost 4 bases and the J gene lost 7 bases, with 8 bases spanning the gap. CDR3 DNA sequence: TGTGCCAGCAGCCCTCCGATCGGGGAGCTGTTTTTT. Amino acid sequence: CASSPPIGELFF.

The table lists this clonotype with a few counts. CDR3 in amino acids: CASSLVSGNNEQFF. CDR3 sequence (DNA): TGTGCCAGCAGCTTGGTGAGCGGCAACAATGAGCAGTTCTTC. The chain couples TRBV5-6 to TRBJ2-1; possibly TRBD2 for D (5 bases). Germline-derived CDR1 and CDR2 are SGHDT and YYEEEE. The CDR3 is 14 residues long. V shed 0 bases and J shed 5 bases, with 9 bases lying between them.

The table lists this clonotype with many counts. The chain is built from TRBV9 and TRBJ2-1; the D gene is possibly TRBD1 (6 bases). Germline CDR1 is SGDLS and CDR2 is YYNGEE. The CDR3 is 13 residues long. V shed 0 bases and J shed 11 bases, with 12 bases lying between them. This CDR3 reads CASSVVGAAQQFF. DNA of the CDR3: TGTGCCAGCAGCGTAGTGGGGGCGGCCCAGCAGTTCTTC.

The rearrangement uses TRBV7-2 and TRBJ2-5, with TRBD1 as a possible D gene (6 bases). V dropped 2 bases and J dropped 5 bases, with 12 bases sitting between them. CDR1 SGHTA and CDR2 FQGNSA come from the germline V gene. The CDR3 runs to 14 residues. CDR3 bases: TGTGCCAGCAGCTTACAGGGGTCGGGGGAGACCCAGTACTTC. Translation: CASSLQGSGETQYF.

This clonotype was counted many times. J is TRBJ1-1 and V is TRBV27, with no clear D. The V end lost 2 bases, the J end lost 8 bases, and 15 bases lay between the germline ends. This CDR3 comprises 14 residues. Germline V CDR1 and CDR2: MNHEY, SMNVEV (reference sequence). The CDR3 loop is CASSLGVARKEAFF. The CDR3 DNA reads as TGTGCCAGCAGTTTAGGGGTCGCACGGAAAGAAGCTTTCTTT.

Only a few counts were recorded for this clonotype. The V gene is TRBV5-1, the J gene TRBJ2-3, with D unclear. V lost 0 bases and J 1 base, leaving 9 bases between the germline ends. Germline V gene lookup returns CDR1 SGHRS and CDR2 YFSETQ. The CDR3 sequence is 15 residues long. The CDR3 loop reads CASSLGDTGTDTQYF. CDR3 coding DNA: TGCGCCAGCAGCTTGGGAGATACGGGCACAGATACGCAGTATTTT.

This clonotype came up a few times. J is TRBJ2-1 and V is TRBV21-1; the table names TRBD1, a call not compared with the DNA. TRBV21-1 is annotated as a pseudogene. The CDR3 runs to 18 residues. CDR3 in amino acids: CASNPTGTGVRPYNEQFF. The CDR3 DNA follows: TGTGCCAGCAACCCAACCGGGACAGGAGTGCGGCCCTACAATGAGCAGTTCTTC.

This clonotype showed up many times. The chain links TRBV28 to TRBJ2-4, with 10 bases fitting TRBD2. CDR1 and CDR2 (germline): MDHEN, SYDVKM. This CDR3 has 14 residues. With V trimmed by 9 bases and J by 3 bases, 5 bases remained unmatched. CDR3 nucleotides: TGTGCCAGTACCCTAGCGGGGGTCAAAAACATTCAGTACTTC. Encoded protein: CASTLAGVKNIQYF.

This clonotype has a count of ten or more. V and J are TRBV12-5 and TRBJ1-5, with D tentatively TRBD1 (5 bases). CDR1 is LGHNT, CDR2 FRNRAP, per germline. Trimming removed 7 bases at V and 0 bases at J, with 16 bases between. CDR3 length: 16 amino acids. This chain's CDR3 is CASAQRQGNSNQPQHF. Here the CDR3 DNA reads TGTGCTAGTGCCCAAAGGCAGGGCAATAGCAATCAGCCCCAGCATTTT.

This clonotype appeared many times. This rearrangement joins TRBV28 to TRBJ2-3, with D unclear. The CDR3 has 11 residues. CDR1 is MDHEN and CDR2 is SYDVKM in the germline V gene. With 6 bases removed from V and 4 bases from J, the gap between germline ends came to 5 bases. CDR3 nucleotides: TGTGCCAGCAGCCCTTCAGATACGCAGTATTTT. As protein: CASSPSDTQYF. The whole variable domain, filled in from reference TRBV28 and TRBJ2-3, reads DVKVTQSSRYLVKRTGEKVFLECVQDMDHENMFWYRQDPGLGLRLIYFSYDVKMKEKGDIPEGYSVSREKKERFSLILESASTNQTSMYLCASSPSDTQYFGPGTRLTVL.

This clonotype came up a few times. This chain uses TRBV7-8 with TRBJ2-3; TRBD1 or TRBD2 may be the D gene (5 bases each). Trimming removed 5 bases from V and 4 bases from J, with 19 bases in between. Per the germline V gene, CDR1 is SGHVS and CDR2 is FQNEAQ. This CDR3 is 16 amino acids long. The CDR3 here is CASSAGTLGGPDTQYF. The CDR3 coding sequence is TGTGCCAGCAGCGCCGGGACCCTCGGAGGCCCAGATACGCAGTATTTT.

This clonotype was seen only once. Relative to the germline gene, one junction end is altered; a read error may explain this. DNA for the CDR3: TGTGCCATCAGCTTAGAGGCTAGCTACAATGAGCGGTTCTTC. It is translated as CAISLEASYNERFF. The V call is TRBV7-9, the J call TRBJ2-1, with D possibly TRBD2 on 5 matching bases. Germline V gene sequence: CDR1 SEHNR, CDR2 FQNEAQ (reference sequence). The CDR3 has 14 amino acids.

The chain joins TRBV20-1 to TRBJ2-7; the D is unclear. The V gene's germline CDR1 is DFQATT and CDR2 SNEGSKA (reference sequence). V shed 1 base and J shed 10 bases, with 2 bases lying between them. CDR3 length: 8 amino acids. Here the CDR3 DNA reads TGCAGTGCTAGAGGACAGTACTTC. It encodes CSARGQYF.

This clonotype was recorded many times. This rearrangement joins TRBV6-5 to TRBJ1-4; D not certain. V gave up 6 bases and J gave up 8 bases, with 22 bases separating them. The CDR3 has 16 amino acids. CDR1 is MNHEY and CDR2 is SVGAGI in the germline V gene. The CDR3 DNA follows: TGTGCCAGCAGACGTTCTGGGCCGGCTCCTTTGGAAAAACTGTTTTTT. Translation: CASRRSGPAPLEKLFF.

Ten or more counts support this clonotype. The CDR3 bases are TGCAGCGCCGGGGATTTAGCCCAGCTGTTTTTT. This codes for CSAGDLAQLFF. The rearrangement links TRBV29-1 to TRBJ2-2, with TRBD2 as a possible D gene (5 bases). Per the germline V gene, CDR1 is SQVTM and CDR2 is ANQGSEA. The CDR3 runs 11 residues. Trimming took off 7 bases at V and 12 bases at J, with 15 bases between the two ends.

The chain uses TRBV5-5 and TRBJ1-1, with 8 bases identical to TRBD1. The CDR3 sequence is 16 residues long. After removal of 0 bases from V and 4 bases from J, the junction contained 8 bases not matched to a gene. Per germline, CDR1 SGHKS and CDR2 YYEKEE (reference sequence). CDR3 sequence: CASSLGHGRGRTEAFF. The CDR3, as DNA: TGTGCCAGCAGCTTGGGGCATGGCAGGGGGCGCACTGAAGCTTTCTTT.

The table lists this clonotype with many counts. The chain employs TRBV7-6 and TRBJ2-7; 7 bases map to TRBD1. In germline, CDR1 is SGHVS, CDR2 FNYEAQ. The CDR3 totals 15 residues. Trimming cost V 5 bases and J 6 bases; bases outside gene matches: 13. The CDR3 here is CASSQDRDVVGEQYF. The CDR3 DNA reads TGTGCCAGCAGCCAAGACAGGGACGTGGTTGGCGAGCAGTACTTC.

This clonotype was recorded many times. The chain combines TRBV18 with TRBJ1-6; D not resolved. CDR1 is KGHSH and CDR2 is LQKENI in the germline V gene. V dropped 8 bases and J dropped 8 bases, with 13 bases sitting between them. CDR3 length equals 13 residues. This CDR3 is CASTQNSDSPLHF. The CDR3 coding sequence is TGTGCCAGCACACAAAACAGCGATTCACCCCTCCACTTT.

This clonotype was detected ten times or more. This CDR3 reads CASSGDRGLNTEAFF. The CDR3, as DNA: TGTGCCAGCAGTGGGGACAGGGGACTGAACACTGAAGCTTTCTTT. The rearrangement joins TRBV6-6 to TRBJ1-1, with 10 bases matching TRBD1. This CDR3 has 15 amino acids. The J segment lost 0 bases and the V segment lost 5 bases, leaving 3 bases of the junction unmatched. Germline loops: CDR1 MNHNY, CDR2 SVGAGI (reference sequence).